This T cell receptor beta chain was sequenced during a study of cytomegalovirus exposure and HLA in healthy donors. Study information: Membership in the Caucasian-associated ancestry cluster was found for around four fifths of about 430 genotyped donors. General observations from the study: TCR beta sequences reportedly predicted most subjects' HLA-A and HLA-B alleles accurately. In a later analysis, DRB1 alleles had the most associated TCRs; HLA-C alleles the fewest. Analyzed later, most CMV-associated TCR beta chains appeared HLA-restricted.

CDR3 length: 12 residues. The V end was cut by 8 bases, the J end by 9 bases, with 17 bases between. Looked up from germline, CDR1 is GTSNPN and CDR2 is SVGIG (reference sequence). The PCR employed 60 Vbeta primers together with 13 Jbeta primers. Data came from immunoSEQ multiplex PCR; TCRdb stores just in-frame clones and leaves some out. The profile shows approximately 98,000 clones, less than 85% of them singletons. As concerns this clone: The antigen remains undetermined.

V is TRBV30 and J is TRBJ2-1; no definite D call. The specimen sequenced was PBMCs. The source is a male donor in good health and CMV-seronegative. CDR3 DNA sequence: TGTGCCAGTCTACCCGGTACTTCTGAGCAGTTCTTC. Translation: CASLPGTSEQFF.